The entry below describes one TCR beta chain. This specimen comes from a study of cytomegalovirus exposure and HLA in healthy donors. Looking at the study overall: About 200 million T cells yielded approximately 100 million unique TCR beta sequences, as an earlier analysis found.

In germline, CDR1 is LGHNA, CDR2 YSLEER. V was clipped by 0 bases and J by 8 bases; unmatched bases: 11. This CDR3 contains 16 residues. The PCR made use of 60 Vbeta and 13 Jbeta primers. Using immunoSEQ multiplex PCR, the repertoire was profiled, and TCRdb retains in-frame clones only, with some absent. The sample lists some 150,000 clones; 70% to 85% were seen once. The TCR originated in a male donor in good health and CMV-seronegative. Sequencing input: PBMCs. This sequence joins TRBV4-3 and TRBJ1-2; 8 bases match TRBD1. In nucleotides, the CDR3 is TGCGCCAGCAGCCAAGAAAGAGGACAGGGCCCGAAAGGCTACACCTTC. Protein product: CASSQERGQGPKGYTF.